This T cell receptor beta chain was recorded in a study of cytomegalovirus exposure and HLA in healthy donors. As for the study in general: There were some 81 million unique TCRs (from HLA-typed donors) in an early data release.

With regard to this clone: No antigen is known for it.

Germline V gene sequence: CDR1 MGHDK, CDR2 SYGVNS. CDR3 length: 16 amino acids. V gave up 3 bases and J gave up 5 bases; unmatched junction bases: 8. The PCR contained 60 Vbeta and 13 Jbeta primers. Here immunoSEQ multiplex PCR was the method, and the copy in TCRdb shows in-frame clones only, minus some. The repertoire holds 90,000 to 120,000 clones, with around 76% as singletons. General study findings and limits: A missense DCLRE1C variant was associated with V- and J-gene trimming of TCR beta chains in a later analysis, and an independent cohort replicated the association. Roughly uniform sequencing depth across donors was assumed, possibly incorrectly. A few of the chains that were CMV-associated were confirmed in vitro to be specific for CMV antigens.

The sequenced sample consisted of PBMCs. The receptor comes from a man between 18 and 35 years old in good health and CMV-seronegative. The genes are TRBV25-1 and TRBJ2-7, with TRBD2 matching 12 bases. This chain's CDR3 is CASSDPGLAGRDEQYF. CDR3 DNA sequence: TGTGCCAGCAGTGACCCTGGACTAGCGGGGCGGGACGAGCAGTACTTC.